This TCR beta chain was recorded in a study of post-analysis software for immune sequencing data. Overall study findings and caveats: Controls significantly exceeded multiple sclerosis patients in normalized Chao1 diversity. Same-batch preparations were strongly co-clustered by F measure.

This clonotype was seen only a few times. Its target is unknown. Unique molecular identifiers were built into the TCR beta cDNA libraries. TCRdb passed the PCR reads through MiXCR, listing each CDR3 protein once. The sample holds roughly 730,000 distinct CDR3 sequences, just under 30% seen once. The clonotype was recovered from a girl aged 10 to 17 with multiple sclerosis. The sequenced sample consisted of blood.

This CDR3 reads CASSQANRVPDTQYF. The CDR3 coding sequence is TGTGCCAGCAGCCAAGCCAACAGGGTACCAGATACGCAGTATTTT. The rearrangement links TRBV14 to TRBJ2-3, with TRBD1 as a possible D gene (6 bases). CDR1 is SGHDN, CDR2 FVKESK, per germline. The CDR3 spans 15 residues. V was shortened by 1 base and J by 4 bases, with 12 bases between the two germline ends.